The source of this T cell receptor (beta chain) is a study of shared clonotypes between healthy human individuals. Findings of the study overall: Clonotypes shared by all four donors outscored non-shared clonotypes in generation probability.

With regard to this clone: Its antigen remains unknown.

Replicate PCRs for sorted subsets used roughly 200 ng DNA; this equaled about 30,000 T cell genomes. In the source study's methods: With immunoSEQ giving junction-only sequences and no quality scores, filtering differed. Produced via immunoSEQ multiplex PCR; TCRdb's table is partial and in-frame only. From that table come the V and J calls and clone size; the DNA was used to work out D and trimming. The repertoire holds approximately 250,000 clones, with just over 65% as singletons. Germline V gene lookup returns CDR1 SGHTA and CDR2 FQGNSA. This CDR3 contains 14 residues. Deletions cut 3 bases from V and 6 bases from J, with 15 bases between. CD45RA-negative memory and CD45RA+ naive subsets were split from the CD4+ cells.

Input material: memory CD4+ T cells sorted from blood. As to subset: CD45RA-negative fraction. This receptor was identified in a man in his thirties or forties in good health. V is TRBV7-2 and J is TRBJ2-7; a weak D match, TRBD2 (6 bases). CDR3 sequence: CASSFGGTPREQYF. The CDR3 DNA is TGTGCCAGCAGCTTCGGGGGTACCCCCCGCGAGCAGTACTTC.